This T cell receptor (beta chain) is from a study of CD8 T cells in Susac syndrome. Germline V CDR1 and CDR2: SGHTA, FQGNSA. The CDR3 consists of 13 residues. V was pared by 2 bases and J by 0 bases, with 4 bases between. RNA was extracted with the RNeasy kit, and a quantity of 0.5 to 1 ug was reverse transcribed using random hexamers. An immunoSEQ multiplex PCR amplified TCR beta CDR3 over 54 Vbeta and 13 Jbeta. One entry per CDR3 protein, called by TCRdb with MiXCR from the immunoSEQ multiplex PCR reads. The sample carries about 190,000 distinct CDR3 sequences, approximately 93% recorded once. TCR beta sequencing covered blood CD8+ and CD4+ T cells. Controls were healthy donors (matched for age and sex). The authors negatively isolated CD8+ and CD4+ T cells and FACS-enriched TEMRA cells.

Sequenced material: CD4+ T cells from PBMCs. The clonotype originates from a human donor in good health. The V call is TRBV7-2, the J call TRBJ1-2, with D unclear. CDR3 sequence: CASSLMTNYGYTF. The CDR3 DNA is TGTGCCAGCAGCTTAATGACTAACTATGGCTACACCTTC.